This TCR beta chain was observed in a study of cytomegalovirus exposure and HLA in healthy donors. PCR amplification relied on 60 Vbeta primers (plus 13 Jbeta primers). Assay: immunoSEQ multiplex PCR; the TCRdb copy retains only in-frame clones and omits some. The table shows roughly 140,000 clones, with around 79% occurring only once. The junction had 11 bases not matched to a gene; V was cut back by 5 bases and J by 5 bases. CDR3 size: 16 residues. CDR1 is LNHDA and CDR2 is SQIVND in the germline V gene (reference sequence). This clone was counted once. The sample comprised PBMCs. The origin of this receptor is a human donor in good health. The chain uses TRBV19 and TRBJ2-3, with TRBD1 identical over 9 bases. This CDR3 is CASSLGQGGFGDTQYF. Written as DNA, the CDR3 is TGTGCCAGTAGTTTGGGACAGGGAGGTTTTGGAGATACGCAGTATTTT.